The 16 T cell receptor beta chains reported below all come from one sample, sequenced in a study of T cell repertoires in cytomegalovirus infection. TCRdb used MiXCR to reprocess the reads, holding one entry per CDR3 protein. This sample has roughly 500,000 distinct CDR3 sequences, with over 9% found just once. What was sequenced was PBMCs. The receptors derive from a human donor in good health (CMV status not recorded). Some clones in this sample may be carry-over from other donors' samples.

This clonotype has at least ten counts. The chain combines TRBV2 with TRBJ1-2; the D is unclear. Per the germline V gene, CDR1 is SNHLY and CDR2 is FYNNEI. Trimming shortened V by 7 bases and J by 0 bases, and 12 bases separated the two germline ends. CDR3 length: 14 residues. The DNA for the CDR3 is TGTGCCAGCACTGGCAGCAGAGCTAACTATGGCTACACCTTC. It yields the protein CASTGSRANYGYTF.

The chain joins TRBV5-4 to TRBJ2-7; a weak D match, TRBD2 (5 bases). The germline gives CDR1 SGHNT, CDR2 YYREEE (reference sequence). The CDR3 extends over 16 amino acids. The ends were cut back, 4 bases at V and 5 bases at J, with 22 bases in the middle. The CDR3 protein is CASSPIQAPDWNEQYF. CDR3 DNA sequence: TGTGCCAGCAGCCCCATCCAGGCCCCGGACTGGAACGAGCAGTACTTC.

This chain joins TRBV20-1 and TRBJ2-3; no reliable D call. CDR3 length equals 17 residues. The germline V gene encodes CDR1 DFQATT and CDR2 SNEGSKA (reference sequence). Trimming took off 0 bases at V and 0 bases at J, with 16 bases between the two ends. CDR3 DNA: TGCAGTGCTAGAGATGCTTCGCCGGTATCTAGCACAGATACGCAGTATTTT. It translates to CSARDASPVSSTDTQYF.

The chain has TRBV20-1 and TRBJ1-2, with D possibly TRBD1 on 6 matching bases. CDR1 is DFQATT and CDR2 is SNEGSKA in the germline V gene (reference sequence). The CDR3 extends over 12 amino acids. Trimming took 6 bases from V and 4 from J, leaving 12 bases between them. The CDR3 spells CSASVRGYGYTF. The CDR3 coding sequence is TGCAGTGCGAGCGTCAGGGGCTATGGCTACACCTTC.

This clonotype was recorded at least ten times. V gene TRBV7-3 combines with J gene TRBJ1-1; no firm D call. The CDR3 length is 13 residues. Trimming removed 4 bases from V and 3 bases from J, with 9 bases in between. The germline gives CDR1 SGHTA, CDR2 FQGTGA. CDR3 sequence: CASSSGPDTEAFF. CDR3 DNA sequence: TGTGCCAGCAGCTCCGGCCCCGACACTGAAGCTTTCTTT.

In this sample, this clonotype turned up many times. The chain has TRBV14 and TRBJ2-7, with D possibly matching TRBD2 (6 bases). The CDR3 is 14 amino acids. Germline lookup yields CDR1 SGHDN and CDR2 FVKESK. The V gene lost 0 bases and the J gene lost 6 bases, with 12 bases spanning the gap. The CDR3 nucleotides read TGTGCCAGCAGCCAAGAGACTAGAGGCAGCGAGCAGTACTTC. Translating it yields CASSQETRGSEQYF.

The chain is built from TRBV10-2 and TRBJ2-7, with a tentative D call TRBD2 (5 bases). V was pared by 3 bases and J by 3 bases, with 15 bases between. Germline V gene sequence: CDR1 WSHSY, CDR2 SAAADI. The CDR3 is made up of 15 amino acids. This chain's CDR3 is CASSDEGGGYYEQYF. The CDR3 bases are TGCGCCAGCAGTGATGAGGGCGGCGGGTACTACGAGCAGTACTTC.

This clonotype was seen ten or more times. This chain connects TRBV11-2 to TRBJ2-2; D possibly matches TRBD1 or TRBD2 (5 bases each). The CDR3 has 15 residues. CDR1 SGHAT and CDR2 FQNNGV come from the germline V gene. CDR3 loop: CATPTGTPNTGELFF. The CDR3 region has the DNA TGTGCAACCCCTACCGGGACGCCGAACACCGGGGAGCTGTTTTTT.

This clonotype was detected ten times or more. For the CDR3, the DNA is TGTGCCAGCAGTCCAAACAGGGGTGAGCAGTTCTTC. It is translated as CASSPNRGEQFF. The chain recombines TRBV12-3 or TRBV12-4 with TRBJ2-1; 7 positions match TRBD1. The V and J ends lost 5 bases and 9 bases, in that order; junction bases with no gene match: 4. CDR3 length: 12 amino acids.

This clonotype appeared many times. The CDR3 region is CASRAGRSQYEQYF. The CDR3 coding sequence is TGTGCCAGCAGAGCCGGACGGTCTCAATACGAGCAGTACTTC. The chain links TRBV6-1 to TRBJ2-7; D is unresolved. V lost 6 bases, J lost 4 bases, and 16 bases lay in between. The CDR3 totals 14 residues. Per germline, CDR1 MNHNS and CDR2 SASEGT.

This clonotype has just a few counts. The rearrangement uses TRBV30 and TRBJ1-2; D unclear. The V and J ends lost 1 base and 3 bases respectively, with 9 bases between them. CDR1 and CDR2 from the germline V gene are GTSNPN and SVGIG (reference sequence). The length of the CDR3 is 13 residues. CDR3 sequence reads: CAWSAGHDYGYTF. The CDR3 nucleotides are TGTGCCTGGAGTGCCGGGCATGACTATGGCTACACCTTC.

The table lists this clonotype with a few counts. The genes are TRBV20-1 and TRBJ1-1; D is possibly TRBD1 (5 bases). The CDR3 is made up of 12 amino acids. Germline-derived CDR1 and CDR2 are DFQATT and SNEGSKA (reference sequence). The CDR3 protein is CSAGQTDTEAFF. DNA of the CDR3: TGCAGCGCCGGACAAACAGACACTGAAGCTTTCTTT.

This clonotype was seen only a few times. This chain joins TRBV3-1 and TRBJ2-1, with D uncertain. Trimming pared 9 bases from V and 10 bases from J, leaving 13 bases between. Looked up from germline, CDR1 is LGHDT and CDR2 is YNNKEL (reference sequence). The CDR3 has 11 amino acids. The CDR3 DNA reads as TGTGCCAGTCAGCAGGCGCGAGAGCAGTTCTTC. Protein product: CASQQAREQFF.

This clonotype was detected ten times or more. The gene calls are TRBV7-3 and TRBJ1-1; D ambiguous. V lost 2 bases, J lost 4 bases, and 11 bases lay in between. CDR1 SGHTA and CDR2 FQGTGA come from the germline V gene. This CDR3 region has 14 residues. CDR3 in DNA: TGTGCCAGCAGCTTAGTTCCGTACCCCACTGAAGCTTTCTTT. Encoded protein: CASSLVPYPTEAFF.

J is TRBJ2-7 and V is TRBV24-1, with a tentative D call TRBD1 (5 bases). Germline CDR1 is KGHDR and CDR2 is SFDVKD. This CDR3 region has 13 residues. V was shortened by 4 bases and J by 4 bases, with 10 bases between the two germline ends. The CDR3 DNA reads TGTGCCACCAGTGACCCGACAGTATACGAGCAGTACTTC. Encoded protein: CATSDPTVYEQYF.

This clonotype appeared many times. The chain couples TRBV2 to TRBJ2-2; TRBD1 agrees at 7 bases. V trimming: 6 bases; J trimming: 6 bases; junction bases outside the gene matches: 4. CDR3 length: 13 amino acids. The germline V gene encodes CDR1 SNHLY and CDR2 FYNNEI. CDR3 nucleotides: TGTGCCAGCAGCGCAACAGGGGCCGGGGAGCTGTTTTTT. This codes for CASSATGAGELFF.